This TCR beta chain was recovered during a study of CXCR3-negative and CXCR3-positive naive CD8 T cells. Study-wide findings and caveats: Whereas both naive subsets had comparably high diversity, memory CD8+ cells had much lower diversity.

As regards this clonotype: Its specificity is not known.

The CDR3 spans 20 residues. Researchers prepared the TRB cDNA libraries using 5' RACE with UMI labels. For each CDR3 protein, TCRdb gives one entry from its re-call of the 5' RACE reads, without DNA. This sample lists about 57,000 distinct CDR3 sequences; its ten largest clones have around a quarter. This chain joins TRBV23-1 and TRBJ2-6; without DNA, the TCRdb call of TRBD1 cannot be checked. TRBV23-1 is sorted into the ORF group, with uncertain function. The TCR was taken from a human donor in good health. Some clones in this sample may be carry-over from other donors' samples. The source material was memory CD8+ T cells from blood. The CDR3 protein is CASRSYRDRGKRSGANVLTF.